These 17 T cell receptor beta chains were sequenced from one sample in a study of T-cell reconstitution after alpha-beta-depleted transplantation in children. Unique molecular identifiers were used to barcode this TCRbeta library. TCRdb re-called the PCR reads through MiXCR, storing one row per CDR3 protein. The sample comprises more than 550,000 distinct CDR3 sequences, more than 9% of which are singletons, and less than 5% rests with the top ten. Sequenced here: PBMCs from the stem cell graft donor, sampled from the stem cell graft. These receptors were taken from a human donor who donated a stem cell graft to a child with acute myeloid leukemia.

The chain employs TRBV7-9 and TRBJ2-5; the D is unclear. The CDR3 consists of 14 residues. The germline CDR1 and CDR2 sequences are SEHNR and FQNEAQ (reference sequence). V shed 0 bases and J shed 4 bases, with 9 bases lying between them. This chain's CDR3 is CASSLAKGRETQYF. CDR3 DNA: TGTGCCAGCAGCTTAGCGAAGGGCCGAGAGACCCAGTACTTC.

The V call is TRBV5-1, the J call TRBJ2-1, with D perhaps matching TRBD2 (5 bases). Trimming removed 4 bases from V and 3 bases from J, with 11 bases in between. CDR1 SGHRS and CDR2 YFSETQ come from the germline V gene. The CDR3 sequence is 14 residues long. The CDR3 protein is CASSPGVLYNEQFF. For the CDR3, the DNA is TGCGCCAGCAGCCCCGGGGTCCTCTACAATGAGCAGTTCTTC.

V is TRBV27 and J is TRBJ2-1, with 13 positions matching TRBD2. This CDR3 spans 15 amino acids. J gave up 6 bases and V 5 bases, and 4 bases lay outside the gene matches. The germline V gene has CDR1 MNHEY and CDR2 SMNVEV (reference sequence). The CDR3 protein is CASSTGLAGVNEQFF. The CDR3 nucleotides read TGTGCCAGCAGTACTGGACTAGCGGGAGTCAATGAGCAGTTCTTC.

The chain combines TRBV28 with TRBJ2-3, with 11 bases fitting TRBD2. The germline V gene has CDR1 MDHEN and CDR2 SYDVKM. This CDR3 spans 19 amino acids. V lost 5 bases, J lost 1 base, and 14 bases stayed unmatched. This CDR3 is CASSPVGLAVLRRTDTQYF. The CDR3 nucleotides are TGTGCCAGCAGTCCCGTGGGACTAGCGGTTCTCCGGCGCACAGATACGCAGTATTTT.

A few counts support this clonotype. This sequence joins TRBV5-6 and TRBJ2-7, with a possible D match to TRBD2 (6 bases). Trimming removed 1 base at V and 6 bases at J, with 20 bases between. Germline V CDR1 and CDR2: SGHDT, YYEEEE. The CDR3 covers 16 residues. The CDR3: CASSLLAGLGEAEQYF. CDR3 nucleotide sequence: TGTGCCAGCAGCTTGCTGGCGGGGTTGGGGGAAGCCGAGCAGTACTTC.

This clonotype was picked up a small number of times. The chain combines TRBV7-2 with TRBJ2-1, with 9 bases matching TRBD2. Germline CDR1 reads SGHTA; CDR2 reads FQGNSA. CDR3 length: 17 residues. With 2 bases clipped from V and 8 bases from J, the junction kept 13 bases outside the gene matches. CDR3 residues: CASSLRLAGRPGDEQFF. The CDR3 DNA sequence: TGTGCCAGCAGCTTAAGGCTAGCGGGACGACCTGGGGATGAGCAGTTCTTC.

This clonotype was seen only a few times. The chain is built from TRBV5-1 and TRBJ2-2, with D perhaps TRBD1 (6 bases). Germline-derived CDR1 and CDR2 are SGHRS and YFSETQ. The CDR3 spans 13 residues. Trimming cost V 5 bases and J 5 bases, with 10 bases left between them. CDR3 bases: TGCGCCAGCAGATGGACAGAGACCGGGGAGCTGTTTTTT. As protein: CASRWTETGELFF.

The chain recombines TRBV7-3 with TRBJ2-2; weak D call: TRBD2 (5 bases). Trimming stripped 11 bases from V and 6 bases from J, with 19 bases between. Germline V gives CDR1 SGHTA, CDR2 FQGTGA. This CDR3 is built from 14 residues. The CDR3 DNA follows: TGTGCCTCCGGTGTTGTGGGGAGCCCCGGGGAGCTGTTTTTT. Encoded protein: CASGVVGSPGELFF. The whole variable domain, remainder taken from reference TRBV7-3 and TRBJ2-2, is GAGVSQTPSNKVTEKGKYVELRCDPISGHTALYWYRQSLGQGPEFLIYFQGTGAADDSGLPNDRFFAVRPEGSVSTLKIQRTERGDSAVYLCASGVVGSPGELFFGEGSRLTVL.

The sample holds many counts of this clonotype. The chain carries TRBV28 and TRBJ1-1, with D possibly TRBD1 on 5 matching bases. This CDR3 is 13 amino acids long. V was trimmed by 7 bases and J by 5 bases, leaving 14 bases between them. Germline CDR1 reads MDHEN; CDR2 reads SYDVKM. The CDR3 nucleotides read TGTGCCAGCAACCGGCGGGGGGGAACTGAAGCTTTCTTT. It codes for CASNRRGGTEAFF.

The CDR3 DNA reads TGTGCCAGCAGCTTAGGGGGGACAAGGGACAGGGAGACCCAGTACTTC. This encodes CASSLGGTRDRETQYF. V and J are TRBV7-2 and TRBJ2-5; 8 bases agree with TRBD1. The CDR3 length is 16 residues. Trimming removed 1 base from V and 5 bases from J; junction bases left unmatched: 9. From germline, CDR1 is SGHTA and CDR2 FQGNSA.

This clonotype was detected a few times. This chain links TRBV19 with TRBJ2-5; D is unclear. V shed 3 bases and J shed 7 bases, with 15 bases lying between them. The CDR3 consists of 14 residues. The V gene's germline CDR1 is LNHDA and CDR2 SQIVND (reference sequence). The CDR3 sequence: CASSMVGAPGTQYF. For the CDR3, the DNA is TGTGCCAGTAGTATGGTTGGCGCCCCGGGGACCCAGTACTTC.

This clonotype was detected ten times or more. The chain recombines TRBV20-1 with TRBJ2-5; 8 bases line up with TRBD1. V lost 5 bases and J lost 5; bases outside the gene matches: 7. This CDR3 is built from 13 residues. Looked up from germline, CDR1 is DFQATT and CDR2 is SNEGSKA (reference sequence). The CDR3 here is CSAPRQGLETQYF. CDR3 bases: TGCAGTGCTCCGAGACAGGGGTTGGAGACCCAGTACTTC.

The genes are TRBV27 and TRBJ2-7; D call uncertain. The CDR3 is 13 residues long. Trimming removed 5 bases from V and 3 bases from J, with 11 bases in between. Germline lookup yields CDR1 MNHEY and CDR2 SMNVEV (reference sequence). In DNA form, the CDR3 reads TGTGCCAGCAGTGCTAGAACCTTCTACGAGCAGTACTTC. It encodes CASSARTFYEQYF.

This clonotype was observed a few times. The CDR3 DNA reads TGCAGTGCCCCGTGGACTAGCGGGAGCGGTGAGCAGTTCTTC. Its protein product is CSAPWTSGSGEQFF. This sequence joins TRBV20-1 and TRBJ2-1; 13 nucleotides line up with TRBD2. This CDR3 comprises 14 residues. After removal of 6 bases from V and 9 bases from J, the junction contained 8 bases not matched to a gene. Per germline, CDR1 DFQATT and CDR2 SNEGSKA (reference sequence).

Many counts were recorded for this clonotype. V and J are TRBV20-1 and TRBJ1-1, with D possibly matching TRBD1 (5 bases). Trimming removed 6 bases from V and 1 base from J, with 12 bases in between. Germline-derived CDR1 and CDR2 are DFQATT and SNEGSKA (reference sequence). There are 13 residues in the CDR3. The CDR3 bases are TGCAGTGCCTACACAGGTGGGAACACTGAAGCTTTCTTT. Translated: CSAYTGGNTEAFF.

This clonotype was seen at least ten times. This chain links TRBV5-6 with TRBJ2-7; weak D call: TRBD1 (5 bases). The CDR3 is made up of 13 amino acids. Germline loops: CDR1 SGHDT, CDR2 YYEEEE. V shed 3 bases and J shed 3 bases, with 10 bases lying between them. CDR3 nucleotide sequence: TGTGCCAGCAGCTCTCTTACAGGCTACGAGCAGTACTTC. This translates into CASSSLTGYEQYF.

The chain employs TRBV7-6 and TRBJ2-7, with D tentatively TRBD1 (5 bases). The germline gives CDR1 SGHVS, CDR2 FNYEAQ. Trimming removed 5 bases at V and 5 bases at J, with 19 bases between. CDR3 length: 15 residues. CDR3 protein: CASSPTDGQGDEQYF. In DNA, the CDR3 is TGTGCCAGCAGCCCCACCGACGGACAAGGAGACGAGCAGTACTTC.